This TCR beta chain derives from a study of control samples from healthy donors and cancer patients. Assay: immunoSEQ multiplex PCR; the TCRdb copy retains only in-frame clones and omits some. The sample has 95,000 to 110,000 clones, roughly 89% seen once. Germline V gives CDR1 MNHEY, CDR2 SVGAGI. Trimming pared 1 base from V and 6 bases from J, leaving 12 bases between. The CDR3 extends over 14 amino acids. The chain carries TRBV6-5 and TRBJ2-5, with D possibly TRBD1 on 5 matching bases. The receptor comes from a man in his fifties or sixties with lung cancer. Material for sequencing was PBMCs. The CDR3 coding sequence is TGTGCCAGCAGTTACTACCAGGGCGGCCAGACCCAGTACTTC. Translation gives CASSYYQGGQTQYF.